This TCR beta chain was sequenced during a study of cytomegalovirus exposure and HLA in healthy donors. Trimming removed 3 bases at V and 0 bases at J, with 14 bases between. Germline CDR1 and CDR2: SEHNR and FQNEAQ (reference sequence). This CDR3 region has 16 residues. On this clone: Antigen specificity is unknown.

PCR employed 60 Vbeta and 13 Jbeta primers. Sequencing used immunoSEQ multiplex PCR; TCRdb keeps in-frame clones, though not all of them. Of over 100,000 clones in the sample, roughly 80% are singletons; the top ten hold roughly 7%. Notes on the study in general: A later analysis linked around 15,000 TCR beta sequences to HLA alleles at 0.05 false discovery rate. Using the classifier, cytomegalovirus status was reportedly diagnosed with high specificity and sensitivity. When analyzed later, a missense DCLRE1C variant was found to be linked to TCR beta V- and J-gene trimming. Cytomegalovirus association was listed for about 160 TCR beta chains.

The TCR originated in a male donor in good health and CMV-seronegative. The chain carries TRBV7-9 and TRBJ1-1; D remains ambiguous. What was sequenced was PBMCs. The CDR3, as DNA: TGTGCCAGCAGCTTTCCGACCGACTTGTTGAACACTGAAGCTTTCTTT. Its protein is CASSFPTDLLNTEAFF.